Presented here are 21 T cell receptor beta chains from one specimen sequenced in a study of T-cell memory formation after mild COVID-19 (dated by TCRdb to the early 2020s). The library relied on 5' RACE. The sequencing machine was an Illumina NovaSeq 6000. The public sequencing data were trimmed at Q25 with fastp and processed into clonotypes with MiXCR by TCRdb, which kept only in-frame beta chains. Every CDR3 protein is listed once, alongside the most common genes and DNA of its rows. This sample has roughly 560,000 distinct CDR3 sequences in its table, and roughly 22% of those were observed once. The top ten constitute roughly an eighth of the sample. The specimen sequenced was PBMCs or a T cell subset sorted from them (not recorded which). These receptor sequences come from an adult woman who had mild COVID-19 (a few samples of this study predate the infection). The sample titles of this study are shuffled in the database, so cell type and time point are left out; the donor was told from shared clones.

The chain employs TRBV18 and TRBJ1-1; tentative D call: TRBD1 (6 bases). V shed 4 bases and J shed 7 bases, with 10 bases lying between them. Germline V lookup: CDR1 KGHSH, CDR2 LQKENI. The CDR3 totals 12 residues. The CDR3 sequence: CASSQHRVEAFF. The CDR3 DNA is TGTGCCAGCTCACAACACAGGGTTGAAGCTTTCTTT.

The sample holds a few counts of this clonotype. The chain couples TRBV13 to TRBJ2-5; 8 bases are shared with TRBD2. With V trimmed by 5 bases and J by 4 bases, 3 bases remained unmatched. The CDR3 covers 13 residues. CDR1 is PRHDT and CDR2 is FYEKMQ in the germline V gene (reference sequence). The CDR3 sequence: CASSHAGGETQYF. The CDR3 region has the DNA TGTGCCAGCAGCCATGCGGGAGGAGAGACCCAGTACTTC.

The gene calls are TRBV12-3 or TRBV12-4 and TRBJ2-7; 8 nucleotides line up with TRBD1. Germline trimming cut 3 bases from V and 4 bases from J; bases unmatched to any gene: 11. There are 16 residues in the CDR3. CDR3 nucleotides: TGTGCCAGCAGTTTCGGGGACAGGAGGGGCATGTACGAGCAGTACTTC. Its translation: CASSFGDRRGMYEQYF.

Written as DNA, the CDR3 is TGCGCCAGCAGCACCCTGGGGGGGACCTCTGAAGCTTTCTTT. Translating it yields CASSTLGGTSEAFF. The chain uses TRBV5-1 and TRBJ1-1; a weak D match, TRBD1 (5 bases). This CDR3 is built from 14 residues. Germline assignment: CDR1 SGHRS and CDR2 YFSETQ. V was shortened by 4 bases and J by 6 bases, with 16 bases between the two germline ends.

The chain uses TRBV11-2 and TRBJ2-7; a possible D gene is TRBD2 (6 bases). V was trimmed by 4 bases and J by 0 bases, leaving 10 bases between them. CDR1 SGHAT and CDR2 FQNNGV come from the germline V gene. The CDR3 length is 14 residues. The CDR3 loop reads CASSSGLSSYEQYF. The CDR3 DNA is TGTGCCAGCAGCTCGGGACTTAGCTCCTACGAGCAGTACTTC. The whole variable domain, filled in from reference TRBV11-2 and TRBJ2-7, reads EAGVAQSPRYKIIEKRQSVAFWCNPISGHATLYWYQQILGQGPKLLIQFQNNGVVDDSQLPKDRFSAERLKGVDSTLKIQPAKLEDSAVYLCASSSGLSSYEQYFGPGTRLTVT.

This clonotype came up a few times. The J gene is TRBJ2-1, the V gene TRBV4-1; TRBD2 is a possible D gene (6 bases). V was trimmed by 1 base and J by 10 bases, leaving 17 bases between them. This CDR3 has 15 amino acids. The germline V gene has CDR1 MGHRA and CDR2 YSYEKL. The CDR3 sequence is CASSQAGTPSMEQFF. The CDR3 DNA reads as TGCGCCAGCAGCCAAGCGGGGACTCCCTCTATGGAGCAGTTCTTC.

V gene TRBV11-2 combines with J gene TRBJ1-1; D is possibly TRBD1 (5 bases). The CDR3 runs 14 residues. V was pared by 5 bases and J by 3 bases, with 13 bases between. Germline values: CDR1 SGHAT, CDR2 FQNNGV. CDR3 nucleotide sequence: TGTGCCAGCAGCCCGGGACGGGGATACACTGAAGCTTTCTTT. It yields the protein CASSPGRGYTEAFF.

The CDR3 DNA reads as TGTGCCAGCACGGCGTTAGAGACCCAGTACTTC. Translated, it gives CASTALETQYF. The chain carries TRBV5-5 and TRBJ2-5; D is unresolved. Trimming left V 6 bases short and J 4 bases short, with 7 bases between. The germline V gene encodes CDR1 SGHKS and CDR2 YYEKEE (reference sequence). This CDR3 is 11 amino acids long.

This clonotype was detected only a few times. CDR3 in amino acids: CASSLNTGQGGEQYF. The DNA of the CDR3 is TGTGCCAGCAGCTTAAATACCGGACAGGGCGGCGAGCAGTACTTC. The genes are TRBV7-3 and TRBJ2-7, with 8 bases lining up with TRBD1. V lost 1 base, J lost 6 bases, and 8 bases stayed unmatched. The CDR3 covers 15 residues. Per germline, CDR1 SGHTA and CDR2 FQGTGA.

This chain links TRBV12-3 or TRBV12-4 with TRBJ2-5, with D perhaps being TRBD1 or TRBD2 (5 bases each). The CDR3 covers 15 residues. The V end was cut by 3 bases, the J end by 2 bases, with 13 bases between. CDR3 amino acids: CASSFSGKGQETQYF. CDR3 in DNA: TGTGCCAGCAGTTTCTCCGGGAAGGGGCAAGAGACCCAGTACTTC.

A few counts support this clonotype. The V and J genes are TRBV12-3 or TRBV12-4 and TRBJ1-6; D call uncertain. The CDR3 has 14 residues. V was shortened by 7 bases and J by 6 bases, with 13 bases between the two germline ends. For the CDR3, the DNA is TGTGCCAGCACCTTAGCTGGGTTTAATTCACCCCTCCACTTT. This encodes CASTLAGFNSPLHF.

V and J are TRBV9 and TRBJ1-1; tentative D call: TRBD1 (6 bases). V gave up 1 base and J gave up 4 bases, with 11 bases separating them. Germline lookup yields CDR1 SGDLS and CDR2 YYNGEE. The CDR3 extends over 14 amino acids. The CDR3 reads CASSVIEGGTEAFF. CDR3 DNA: TGTGCCAGCAGCGTAATAGAAGGGGGCACTGAAGCTTTCTTT.

V gene TRBV4-3 combines with J gene TRBJ2-7; possible D gene TRBD1, 7 bases. This CDR3 has 16 amino acids. Trimming removed 1 base at V and 0 bases at J, with 13 bases between. Germline lookup yields CDR1 LGHNA and CDR2 YSLEER. CDR3 sequence reads: CASSQAAQGGSYEQYF. The CDR3 bases are TGCGCCAGCAGCCAAGCAGCGCAGGGGGGCTCCTACGAGCAGTACTTC.

This clonotype came up a few times. V and J are TRBV24-1 and TRBJ2-2; D remains ambiguous. Germline V CDR1 and CDR2: KGHDR, SFDVKD. V was pared by 9 bases and J by 6 bases, with 13 bases between. The CDR3 covers 13 residues. This CDR3 reads CATGPNTAGELFF. CDR3 bases: TGTGCCACCGGACCGAACACGGCCGGGGAGCTGTTTTTT.

The chain couples TRBV5-1 to TRBJ2-7; 10 bases fit TRBD1. This CDR3 is built from 16 residues. CDR1 and CDR2 from the germline V gene are SGHRS and YFSETQ. V dropped 3 bases and J dropped 6; count of bases not matched to a gene: 12. The CDR3 reads CASSWARDRGLVEQYF. The DNA for the CDR3 is TGCGCCAGCAGCTGGGCCCGGGACAGGGGCCTGGTCGAGCAGTACTTC.

This clonotype appeared a few times. V is TRBV27 and J is TRBJ1-2; D is perhaps TRBD1 (6 bases). CDR3 length: 14 residues. Trimming removed 1 base from V and 8 bases from J, with 14 bases in between. CDR1 and CDR2 (germline): MNHEY, SMNVEV (reference sequence). CDR3 DNA sequence: TGTGCCAGCAGTTTATTCGGGGGGGCGTGGGGCTACACCTTC. It specifies CASSLFGGAWGYTF.

This clonotype came up a few times. The chain has TRBV12-3 or TRBV12-4 and TRBJ2-7; unclear D gene. The V end was cut by 5 bases, the J end by 3 bases, with 14 bases between. The length of the CDR3 is 14 residues. Here the CDR3 reads CASSPRTFNYEQYF. The CDR3 DNA is TGTGCCAGCAGTCCTCGCACTTTTAACTACGAGCAGTACTTC.

This clonotype was observed a handful of times. The J gene is TRBJ2-6, the V gene TRBV7-3; D assignment may be TRBD1 or TRBD2 (7 bases each). This CDR3 spans 18 amino acids. Germline values: CDR1 SGHTA, CDR2 FQGTGA. V gave up 1 base and J gave up 4 bases, with 17 bases separating them. For the CDR3, the DNA is TGTGCCAGCAGCTTAAACGGGGGGACAGCTACAGGGGCCAACGTCCTGACTTTC. It translates to CASSLNGGTATGANVLTF.

This chain uses TRBV12-3 or TRBV12-4 with TRBJ2-7; a possible D gene is TRBD2 (7 bases). Trimming took 6 bases from V and 2 from J, leaving 26 bases between them. This CDR3 has 18 amino acids. Here the CDR3 DNA reads TGTGCCAGCAGAAAGTGGGATTGGGGGGGGCAGAGCCCCTACGAGCAGTACTTC. This sequence encodes CASRKWDWGGQSPYEQYF.

V gene TRBV20-1 combines with J gene TRBJ2-3, with D perhaps TRBD2 (5 bases). The CDR3 loop spans 13 amino acids. Germline CDR1 and CDR2: DFQATT and SNEGSKA (reference sequence). Trimming took 4 bases from V and 3 from J, leaving 11 bases between them. Here the CDR3 DNA reads TGCAGTGCTACGGAGGCCCGAACAGATACGCAGTATTTT. Its protein is CSATEARTDTQYF.

CDR3 DNA sequence: TGTGCCAGCAGCTCACACCTTAGCACTGAAGCTTTCTTT. It codes for CASSSHLSTEAFF. The genes are TRBV7-2 and TRBJ1-1; D remains ambiguous. Germline assignment: CDR1 SGHTA and CDR2 FQGNSA. The CDR3 runs 13 residues. V was clipped by 4 bases and J by 4 bases, with 10 bases between them. Full variable domain (outside the CDR3, taken from reference TRBV7-2 and TRBJ1-1): GAGVSQSPSNKVTEKGKDVELRCDPISGHTALYWYRQSLGQGLEFLIYFQGNSAPDKSGLPSDRFSAERTGGSVSTLTIQRTQQEDSAVYLCASSSHLSTEAFFGQGTRLTVV.